These 32 T cell receptor beta chains were sequenced from one sample in a study of T cells in Graves' hyperthyroidism and ophthalmopathy. There were TCR beta CDR3 regions amplified from RNA transcripts. With the HTBI primer set, the TCR CDR3 went through a first round of RT-PCR. MiXCR, applied by TCRdb to the multiplex PCR reads, yields one record per CDR3 protein. The data show about 380,000 distinct CDR3 sequences, with 13% to 15% seen just once and roughly a fifth held by the top ten. Sequencing was carried out using blood. Receptors originate from a woman in her 30s with Graves' ophthalmopathy.

The J gene is TRBJ1-6, the V gene TRBV2; D perhaps matches TRBD1 (5 bases). The V and J ends lost 2 bases and 9 bases respectively, with 11 bases between them. Per the germline V gene, CDR1 is SNHLY and CDR2 is FYNNEI. The CDR3 extends over 14 amino acids. The CDR3 here is CASSESSGFSPLHF. The CDR3 nucleotides are TGTGCCAGCAGTGAATCCTCAGGGTTTTCACCCCTCCACTTT.

The V and J genes are TRBV20-1 and TRBJ2-2; D assignment may be TRBD1 or TRBD2 (6 bases each). The ends were cut back, 0 bases at V and 4 bases at J, with 12 bases in the middle. The CDR3 covers 15 residues. Looked up from germline, CDR1 is DFQATT and CDR2 is SNEGSKA (reference sequence). CDR3 sequence reads: CSARDPGAGTGELFF. The CDR3 bases are TGCAGTGCTAGAGATCCGGGGGCGGGCACCGGGGAGCTGTTTTTT.

Worth noting for this clonotype: This may stem from a read error, because a much larger clone lies one nucleotide away. The genes are TRBV14 and TRBJ2-3, with a weak D call TRBD1 (5 bases). The CDR3 extends over 13 amino acids. Germline V gene sequence: CDR1 SGHDN, CDR2 FVKESK. CDR3 sequence: CASSHLNTGTQYF. DNA for the CDR3: TGTGCCAGCAGCCACTTAAACACAGGTACGCAGTATTTT.

This clonotype came up many times. The chain has TRBV20-1 and TRBJ2-7, with unresolved D. CDR3 length: 13 residues. Between the trimmed V and J ends, which lost 0 bases and 3 bases, there was a span of 9 bases. Germline CDR1 DFQATT, CDR2 SNEGSKA (reference sequence). CDR3 sequence: CSARDEINYEQYF. The CDR3 bases are TGCAGTGCTAGAGATGAGATTAACTACGAGCAGTACTTC.

This clonotype was counted at least ten times. The chain links TRBV7-2 to TRBJ1-3, with D hard to call. The CDR3 extends over 13 amino acids. Germline values: CDR1 SGHTA, CDR2 FQGNSA. V shed 4 bases and J shed 4 bases, with 8 bases lying between them. This CDR3 is CASSSLTGNTIYF. The CDR3 coding sequence is TGTGCCAGCAGCTCCCTCACGGGAAACACCATATATTTT.

This clonotype came up many times. The chain uses TRBV28 and TRBJ1-4; the D is unclear. Germline V gene sequence: CDR1 MDHEN, CDR2 SYDVKM. The CDR3 runs 14 residues. With 6 bases removed from V and 8 bases from J, the gap between germline ends came to 16 bases. The CDR3 here is CASRNPNTEEKLFF. The CDR3 DNA reads TGTGCCAGCAGAAACCCCAACACAGAGGAAAAACTGTTTTTT.

The chain joins TRBV29-1 to TRBJ2-3; D gene unclear. In germline, CDR1 is SQVTM, CDR2 ANQGSEA. The germline V and J ends were trimmed by 1 base and 0 bases, with 8 bases remaining between them. This CDR3 is built from 14 residues. The CDR3 region is CSVEGHSSTDTQYF. In DNA form, the CDR3 reads TGCAGCGTTGAAGGACACTCGAGCACAGATACGCAGTATTTT.

This clonotype has a single count. A much larger clonotype is one base distant, so this may be a read error. The V and J genes are TRBV7-9 and TRBJ1-2, with a weak D call TRBD1 (6 bases). V was pared by 2 bases and J by 7 bases, with 17 bases between. CDR1 is SEHNR, CDR2 FQNEAQ, per germline (reference sequence). The CDR3 is 15 amino acids. The CDR3 DNA reads as TGTGCCAGCAGCTTAATACAACCCCCAGGGGCTGGCTACACCTTC. Amino acids: CASSLIQPPGAGYTF.

This clonotype came up many times. The chain uses TRBV20-1 and TRBJ2-5, with 10 positions matching TRBD2. J lost 2 bases, V lost 3 bases, and 9 bases had no gene match. From germline, CDR1 is DFQATT and CDR2 SNEGSKA (reference sequence). The CDR3 consists of 16 residues. The CDR3 DNA sequence: TGCAGTGCTAGGCGGGGGGCTAGCGGGAGACAAGAGACCCAGTACTTC. Its translation is CSARRGASGRQETQYF.

In its sample, this clonotype was seen many times. This sequence joins TRBV3-1 and TRBJ2-7; 12 nucleotides match TRBD2. Germline V lookup: CDR1 LGHDT, CDR2 YNNKEL (reference sequence). V trimming: 4 bases; J trimming: 0 bases; junction bases outside the gene matches: 7. This CDR3 has 17 amino acids. CDR3 sequence (DNA): TGTGCCAGCAGCCGGGGTGGACTAGCGGGGCCCTCCTACGAGCAGTACTTC. Translating gives CASSRGGLAGPSYEQYF.

This clonotype was found many times. The rearrangement uses TRBV7-2 and TRBJ2-2, with D perhaps matching TRBD2 (5 bases). The CDR3 is 13 residues long. Trimming left V 1 base short and J 11 bases short, with 11 bases between. Germline-derived CDR1 and CDR2 are SGHTA and FQGNSA. CDR3 sequence: CASSLVEGIELFF. The CDR3 DNA reads as TGTGCCAGCAGCTTAGTTGAGGGCATAGAGCTGTTTTTT.

There are a few counts of this clonotype. V usage is TRBV10-3 and J usage is TRBJ1-3; 9 positions match TRBD1. CDR3 length: 15 residues. CDR1 is ENHRY, CDR2 SYGVKD, per germline. V dropped 8 bases and J dropped 0; count of bases not matched to a gene: 5. CDR3 DNA: TGTGCCATCGGGGGACAGGGAAACTCTGGAAACACCATATATTTT. Translating gives CAIGGQGNSGNTIYF.

Comments on this clonotype: The junction does not match germline at one end; this may be a read error. The chain links TRBV28 to TRBJ2-3, with D possibly being TRBD2 (6 bases). Germline V gene lookup returns CDR1 MDHEN and CDR2 SYDVKM. The CDR3 is made up of 12 amino acids. DNA for the CDR3: TGTGCCAGCAGCGACCCGGAGGGCACGCAGTGTTTT. Translated: CASSDPEGTQCF.

There are a few counts of this clonotype. This chain uses TRBV20-1 with TRBJ2-7; 9 nucleotides align to TRBD1. Germline loops: CDR1 DFQATT, CDR2 SNEGSKA (reference sequence). This CDR3 has 14 amino acids. Germline trimming cut 3 bases from V and 1 base from J; bases unmatched to any gene: 4. CDR3 nucleotide sequence: TGCAGTGCTAGGGGGGGGACAGGGTCCTACGAGCAGTACTTC. It codes for CSARGGTGSYEQYF.

This clonotype was observed at least ten times. The chain employs TRBV30 and TRBJ1-2; unclear D gene. The CDR3 length is 11 residues. Trimming left V 7 bases short and J 4 bases short, with 10 bases between. Germline V gene data show CDR1 as GTSNPN and CDR2 as SVGIG (reference sequence). As DNA, the CDR3 is TGTGCCTTGACTACTTCCTATGGCTACACCTTC. This codes for CALTTSYGYTF. The variable domain in full, with the rest retrieved from reference TRBV30 and TRBJ1-2, is SQTIHQWPATLVQPVGSPLSLECTVEGTSNPNLYWYRQAAGRGLQLLFYSVGIGQISSEVPQNLSASRPQDRQFILSSKKLLLSDSGFYLCALTTSYGYTFGSGTRLTVV.

This clonotype was counted once. This rearrangement joins TRBV2 to TRBJ2-5, with 8 nucleotides matching TRBD1. V lost 3 bases and J lost 5; bases outside the gene matches: 8. Looked up from germline, CDR1 is SNHLY and CDR2 is FYNNEI. There are 15 residues in the CDR3. The chain's CDR3 is CASSDWTGSGETQYF. Written as DNA, the CDR3 is TGTGCCAGCAGTGATTGGACAGGGTCGGGGGAGACCCAGTACTTC.

This clonotype was observed many times. The chain is built from TRBV28 and TRBJ2-1; 7 bases are a match to TRBD1. Losses at the gene ends were 5 bases for V and 5 bases for J; bases not matched to a gene: 3. CDR1 and CDR2 (germline): MDHEN, SYDVKM. The CDR3 totals 13 residues. CDR3 loop: CASSVGQNNEQFF. CDR3 DNA sequence: TGTGCCAGCAGTGTGGGACAGAACAATGAGCAGTTCTTC.

In its sample, this clonotype was seen many times. This chain joins TRBV12-3 or TRBV12-4 and TRBJ2-4; TRBD1 matches at 8 bases. Trimming took 1 base from V and 7 from J; bases not matched to a gene: 6. This CDR3 contains 15 residues. The CDR3 sequence: CASSLGTGMLNIQYF. CDR3 nucleotide sequence: TGTGCCAGCAGTTTAGGGACAGGGATGTTGAACATTCAGTACTTC.

The chain recombines TRBV24-1 with TRBJ2-6; tentative D call: TRBD1 (6 bases). The germline V gene encodes CDR1 KGHDR and CDR2 SFDVKD. The V end lost 4 bases, the J end lost 3 bases, and 12 bases lay between the germline ends. The CDR3 spans 16 residues. CDR3 residues: CATSEPTGNGANVLTF. The CDR3 nucleotides read TGTGCCACCAGTGAACCTACAGGGAATGGGGCCAACGTCCTGACTTTC.

A remark on this clonotype: A much larger clone is a single base away; this may be a read error. V gene TRBV28 combines with J gene TRBJ1-5, with D hard to call. The CDR3 spans 12 residues. In germline, CDR1 is MDHEN, CDR2 SYDVKM. Here the CDR3 DNA reads TGTACCAGCAGTTCGGTTGGTCAGCCCCAGCATTTT. Amino acids: CTSSSVGQPQHF.

The chain has TRBV12-5 and TRBJ2-1; D uncertain. Germline loops: CDR1 LGHNT, CDR2 FRNRAP. The CDR3 has 16 amino acids. The germline V and J ends were trimmed by 3 bases and 0 bases, with 12 bases remaining between them. The CDR3 here is CASGLGEESSYNEQFF. The CDR3 nucleotides are TGTGCTAGTGGTTTAGGTGAGGAAAGCTCCTACAATGAGCAGTTCTTC.

Many counts were recorded for this clonotype. The chain carries TRBV9 and TRBJ1-1; the D gene is possibly TRBD1 (6 bases). The ends were cut back, 4 bases at V and 5 bases at J, with 12 bases in the middle. Germline lookup yields CDR1 SGDLS and CDR2 YYNGEE. This CDR3 region has 13 residues. CDR3 in DNA: TGTGCCAGCAGCCCGATACAGGGAACTGAAGCTTTCTTT. It specifies CASSPIQGTEAFF. The entire variable domain, with the rest obtained from reference TRBV9 and TRBJ1-1, is as follows: DSGVTQTPKHLITATGQRVTLRCSPRSGDLSVYWYQQSLDQGLQFLIQYYNGEERAKGNILERFSAQQFPDLHSELNLSSLELGDSALYFCASSPIQGTEAFFGQGTRLTVV.

This clonotype was counted between two and nine times. The chain is built from TRBV19 and TRBJ1-2; D is unclear. Trimming shortened V by 3 bases and J by 8 bases, and 13 bases separated the two germline ends. The CDR3 has 13 residues. Germline V gene data show CDR1 as LNHDA and CDR2 as SQIVND (reference sequence). For the CDR3, the DNA is TGTGCCAGTAGTATTTCAATTACGGGAGGCTACACCTTC. It specifies CASSISITGGYTF.

The sample holds a few counts of this clonotype. This sequence joins TRBV4-2 and TRBJ2-2, with TRBD2 as a possible D gene (5 bases). The CDR3 extends over 17 amino acids. Trimming took off 4 bases at V and 5 bases at J, with 20 bases between the two ends. CDR1 LGHNA and CDR2 YNFKEQ come from the germline V gene. The CDR3 bases are TGTGCCAGCAGCCCCCTCTCCCTAGCAGCAGAAACCGGGGAGCTGTTTTTT. Protein: CASSPLSLAAETGELFF.

This chain links TRBV6-2 or TRBV6-3 with TRBJ1-1; tentatively, D is TRBD1 (6 bases). The CDR3 extends over 13 amino acids. Germline lookup yields CDR1 MNHEY and CDR2 SVGEGT. V was cut by 7 bases and J by 4 bases, with 13 bases left in between. CDR3 residues: CASNNDRTTEAFF. CDR3 DNA: TGTGCCAGCAACAATGACAGGACCACTGAAGCTTTCTTT.

This clonotype was counted ten times or more. The chain uses TRBV6-1 and TRBJ1-5; unclear D gene. The V gene lost 10 bases and the J gene lost 5 bases, with 12 bases spanning the gap. CDR3 length equals 12 residues. Germline V gene data show CDR1 as MNHNS and CDR2 as SASEGT. The CDR3 is CATHDADQPQHF. CDR3 DNA: TGTGCCACGCATGACGCCGATCAGCCCCAGCATTTT.

This clonotype was counted ten times or more. The chain links TRBV10-3 to TRBJ2-7; possibly TRBD2 for D (6 bases). V shed 3 bases and J shed 4 bases, with 16 bases lying between them. CDR3 size: 15 residues. CDR1 and CDR2 from the germline V gene are ENHRY and SYGVKD. CDR3: CAISDRGTLSYEQYF. As DNA, the CDR3 is TGTGCCATCAGTGACCGCGGGACGTTATCTTACGAGCAGTACTTC.

This clonotype has a handful of counts. The rearrangement joins TRBV29-1 to TRBJ2-7, with D possibly being TRBD1 (5 bases). V dropped 2 bases and J dropped 3 bases, with 5 bases sitting between them. The CDR3 length is 11 residues. The germline V gene encodes CDR1 SQVTM and CDR2 ANQGSEA. The CDR3 reads CSVEQGYEQYF. The CDR3 DNA is TGCAGCGTTGAACAGGGCTACGAGCAGTACTTC.

This chain joins TRBV19 and TRBJ1-6; 12 nucleotides align to TRBD1. This CDR3 is 16 amino acids long. After removal of 5 bases from V and 10 bases from J, the junction contained 9 bases not matched to a gene. Per germline, CDR1 LNHDA and CDR2 SQIVND (reference sequence). The CDR3 DNA sequence: TGTGCCAGTAGTGTCTACGGGGACAGGGGGCGATCACCCCTCCACTTT. Translating it yields CASSVYGDRGRSPLHF.

The sample holds a few counts of this clonotype. As DNA, the CDR3 is TGTGCCAGCAGCTCCCAAACCTACGAGCAGTACTTC. Its translation: CASSSQTYEQYF. The rearrangement uses TRBV7-2 and TRBJ2-7; D not resolved. Germline V lookup: CDR1 SGHTA, CDR2 FQGNSA. The germline V and J ends were trimmed by 4 bases and 2 bases, with 6 bases remaining between them. The CDR3 totals 12 residues. Variable domain in full (rest from reference TRBV7-2 and TRBJ2-7): GAGVSQSPSNKVTEKGKDVELRCDPISGHTALYWYRQSLGQGLEFLIYFQGNSAPDKSGLPSDRFSAERTGGSVSTLTIQRTQQEDSAVYLCASSSQTYEQYFGPGTRLTVT.

This clonotype was counted ten times or more. The rearrangement links TRBV11-1 to TRBJ2-7; weak D call: TRBD2 (6 bases). The CDR3 is 13 amino acids. Trimming removed 3 bases from V and 3 bases from J, with 9 bases in between. The germline gives CDR1 SGHAT, CDR2 FQDESV (reference sequence). CDR3: CASSFGEDYEQYF. CDR3 in DNA: TGTGCCAGCAGCTTCGGGGAGGACTACGAGCAGTACTTC.

In this sample, this clonotype turned up many times. V and J are TRBV28 and TRBJ1-6; D unresolved. Germline V gives CDR1 MDHEN, CDR2 SYDVKM. The CDR3 is made up of 14 amino acids. V was clipped by 5 bases and J by 7 bases, with 12 bases between them. CDR3 residues: CASSEGLINSPLHF. CDR3 bases: TGTGCCAGCAGTGAAGGACTGATCAATTCACCCCTCCACTTT.